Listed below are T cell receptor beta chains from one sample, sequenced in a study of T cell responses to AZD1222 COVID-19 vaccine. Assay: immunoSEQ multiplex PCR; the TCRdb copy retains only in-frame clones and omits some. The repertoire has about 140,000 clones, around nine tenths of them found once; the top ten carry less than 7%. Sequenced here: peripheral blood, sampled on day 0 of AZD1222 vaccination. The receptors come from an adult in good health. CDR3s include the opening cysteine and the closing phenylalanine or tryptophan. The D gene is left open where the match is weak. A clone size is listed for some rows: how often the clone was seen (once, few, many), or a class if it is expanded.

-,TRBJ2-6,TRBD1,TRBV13,CASSFRAGGAGANVLTF,TGTGCCAGCAGCTTCAGGGCAGGGGGCGCTGGGGCCAACGTCCTGACTTTC
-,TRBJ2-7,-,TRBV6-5,CASSYAQVSYEQYF,TGTGCCAGCAGTTACGCCCAGGTCTCCTACGAGCAGTACTTC
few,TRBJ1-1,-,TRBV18,CASSPAPGLEAFF,TGTGCCAGCTCACCCGCCCCTGGCCTCGAAGCTTTCTTT
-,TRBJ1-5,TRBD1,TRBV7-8,CASSSNRGESNQPQHF,TGTGCCAGCAGCTCAAACAGGGGAGAAAGCAATCAGCCCCAGCATTTT
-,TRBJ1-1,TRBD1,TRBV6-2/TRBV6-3,CASSHPRQGDAFF,TGTGCCAGCAGTCATCCCCGACAGGGTGATGCTTTCTTT
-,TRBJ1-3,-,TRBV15,CATSRDRRYGNTIYF,TGTGCCACCAGCAGAGATCGAAGATACGGAAACACCATATATTTT
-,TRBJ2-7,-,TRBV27,CASSLVRTDPYEQYF,TGTGCCAGCAGCCTCGTTAGGACAGACCCCTACGAGCAGTACTTC
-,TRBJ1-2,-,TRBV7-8,CASSKRRRALDYGYTF,TGTGCCAGCAGCAAGAGACGTAGGGCACTAGACTATGGCTACACCTTC
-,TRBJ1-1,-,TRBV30,CAWSVGAMNTEAFF,TGTGCCTGGAGTGTGGGGGCAATGAACACTGAAGCTTTCTTT
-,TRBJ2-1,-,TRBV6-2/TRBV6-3,CASSRGERNEQFF,TGTGCCAGCAGTCGAGGGGAACGCAATGAGCAGTTCTTC
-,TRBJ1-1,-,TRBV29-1,CSVDLFTGNTEAFF,TGCAGCGTTGATTTGTTTACGGGGAACACTGAAGCTTTCTTT
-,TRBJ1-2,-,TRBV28,CASRGGPGFYGYTF,TGTGCCAGCAGGGGGGGCCCGGGGTTCTATGGCTACACCTTC
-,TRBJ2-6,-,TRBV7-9,CASSLNPGAGANVLTF,TGTGCCAGCAGCTTAAATCCAGGAGCGGGGGCCAACGTCCTGACTTTC
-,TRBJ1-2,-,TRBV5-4,CASSLSSYGYTF,TGTGCCAGCAGCTTGTCCAGCTATGGCTACACCTTC
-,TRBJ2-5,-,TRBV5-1,CASSLDRVGETQYF,TGCGCCAGCAGCTTGGACAGGGTGGGAGAGACCCAGTACTTC
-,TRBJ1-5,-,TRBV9,CASSVEGGVTVLLGPQHF,TGTGCCAGCAGCGTAGAGGGCGGGGTGACGGTATTACTAGGGCCCCAGCATTTT
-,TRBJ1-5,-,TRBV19,CASSNAGRSNQPQHF,TGTGCCAGTAGTAATGCGGGTCGTAGCAATCAGCCCCAGCATTTT